This paragraph reports one T cell receptor beta chain. The CDR3 consists of 14 residues. V lost 1 base and J lost 5, with 8 bases in between. Germline CDR1 reads MDHEN; CDR2 reads SYDVKM. In the study's own analysis: Nucleated cell number was recorded as an estimate derived from reference gene primer amplification. The method was immunoSEQ multiplex PCR; TCRdb's version includes in-frame clones alone and lacks a portion of them. That table furnishes V, J and clone size, whereas the DNA furnished D and trimming. In the table there are roughly 40,000 clones, 80% to 90% of which are singletons. This entry belongs to a study of blood T cell repertoires in COVID-19. The wider study: Spain, Italy and the United States supplied samples that represented acute and convalescent COVID-19. PBMCs, B-cell-depleted T cells, or T cells were the source of the cDNA or gDNA that made up the material.

The chain recombines TRBV28 with TRBJ1-4; D is ambiguous. This TCR derives from a woman aged 70-85 years in a cohort sampled during active COVID-19. The sample was peripheral blood. CDR3 DNA sequence: TGTGCCAGCAGTTTATACAAACTAAATGAAAAACTGTTTTTT. Translated, it gives CASSLYKLNEKLFF.